This is a list of T cell receptor beta chains from one sample in a study of T cell responses to AZD1222 COVID-19 vaccine. TCRdb keeps only in-frame clones here, not all; method: immunoSEQ multiplex PCR. The sample carries more than 110,000 clones, around nine tenths recorded once. The input for sequencing was peripheral blood, taken on day 0 of AZD1222 vaccination. The origin of the receptors is an adult in good health. The CDR3 runs from the conserved cysteine through the conserved F or W. The order of the fields is CDR3 length, V gene, J gene, CDR3 protein.

14,TRBV2,TRBJ1-2,CASSGIGQGYGYTF
14,TRBV2,TRBJ2-2,CASSEGSNTGELFF
14,TRBV7-9,TRBJ2-5,CASTSYGLQETQYF
14,TRBV5-6,TRBJ2-7,CASSSGTGVYEQYF
14,TRBV6-4,TRBJ1-2,CASSERTQGYGYTF
13,TRBV12-3/TRBV12-4,TRBJ2-7,CASSRPNPYEQYF
14,TRBV28,TRBJ1-6,CASRPGGVRSPLHF
13,TRBV5-1,TRBJ1-1,CASSVSGRPEAFF
14,TRBV27,TRBJ1-6,CASSLGTANSPLHF
13,TRBV10-3,TRBJ2-3,CAIRGLARDTQYF
16,TRBV3-1/TRBV3-2,TRBJ2-7,CASSQDLGTASYEQYF
14,TRBV6-5,TRBJ1-3,CASRTTGRANTIYF
15,TRBV7-2,TRBJ2-7,CASSLIGGSTPEQYF
15,TRBV4-2,TRBJ1-3,CASSPRQGDGNTIYF
12,TRBV29-1,TRBJ1-2,CSVDDRHYGYTF
16,TRBV9,TRBJ2-7,CASSASLAGGAYEQYF
11,TRBV5-5,TRBJ2-1,CASSSGATQFF
17,TRBV9,TRBJ2-5,CASSVSPGVGGQETQYF
16,TRBV5-6,TRBJ1-5,CASSHGAGDSNQPQHF
14,TRBV13,TRBJ1-2,CASSFPGRVYGYTF
15,TRBV11-2,TRBJ2-7,CASSLEPSGAYEQYF
15,TRBV6-2/TRBV6-3,TRBJ2-1,CASSSGSGFLGEQFF
15,TRBV4-3,TRBJ1-2,CASSQVVGRFYGYTF
14,TRBV19,TRBJ1-4,CASSTDRRVEKLFF
14,TRBV30,TRBJ2-7,CAWTRVPSAYEQYF
13,TRBV30,TRBJ2-1,CAWDSLSYNEQFF
14,TRBV25-1,TRBJ1-5,CASEGLGSNQPQHF
13,TRBV24-1,TRBJ2-2,CATKDRGTGELFF
16,TRBV14,TRBJ1-2,CASSQGLRGTNYGYTF
15,TRBV14,TRBJ2-3,CASSSRTGGAGTQYF
13,TRBV4-2,TRBJ1-3,CASSQDRSNTIYF
14,TRBV7-6,TRBJ2-1,CASSPRPRDNEQFF
19,TRBV9,TRBJ2-1,CASSVGVLAGVGFGNEQFF
15,TRBV19,TRBJ2-1,CASSKFGGTNNEQFF
13,TRBV21-1,TRBJ1-6,CASSKACTSPLHF
13,TRBV25-1,TRBJ1-3,CASSDRAGNTIYF
13,TRBV27,TRBJ1-6,CASSSRGRSPLHF
13,TRBV12-5,TRBJ1-1,CASGLGVNTEAFF
11,TRBV7-9,TRBJ2-2,CALTSTGELFF
18,TRBV10-1,TRBJ2-3,CASSESSRASRSTDTQYF
14,TRBV19,TRBJ2-3,CASSISGSTDTQYF
15,TRBV11-2,TRBJ2-4,CASSPSPGPSGIQYF
17,TRBV11-3,TRBJ2-2,CASSLLRLAGVSGELFF
14,TRBV6-5,TRBJ2-7,CASSLGRMSYEQYF
15,TRBV18,TRBJ1-1,CASSPGRLSNTEAFF
13,TRBV19,TRBJ1-1,CASSINSNTEAFF
15,TRBV9,TRBJ2-3,CASSVDGGGTDTQYF
16,TRBV23-1,TRBJ2-7,CANRDFPTGSSYEQYF
14,TRBV27,TRBJ2-7,CASSPRTASYEQYF
16,TRBV4-1,TRBJ1-4,CASSQDERGGKEKLFF
17,TRBV15,TRBJ1-2,CATSPRTGATLNYGYTF
15,TRBV7-2,TRBJ2-3,CASSSVAGSSDTQYF
13,TRBV5-4,TRBJ1-1,CASSKETNTEAFF
15,TRBV7-3,TRBJ2-1,CASSLTGLRGNEQFF
13,TRBV30,TRBJ1-1,CAWTRTAYTEAFF
14,TRBV30,TRBJ1-2,CAWSSGFENYGYTF
16,TRBV5-6,TRBJ2-7,CASSLDWLSGRYEQYF
12,TRBV18,TRBJ1-2,CASSPGGYGYTF
16,TRBV4-3,TRBJ2-7,CASSQDYTSGTYEQYF
14,TRBV24-1,TRBJ2-1,CATRPGTVGNEQFF